Following are 22 T cell receptor beta chains from one sample sequenced in a study of T cell responses to AZD1222 COVID-19 vaccine. Repertoires were generated with immunoSEQ multiplex PCR, while TCRdb's copy carries only in-frame clones and drops some. The sample lists roughly 150,000 clones, about 90% occurring once. Sample: peripheral blood, taken 28 days after the second AZD1222 dose. Every receptor here comes from an adult who received the AZD1222 COVID-19 vaccine.

The chain combines TRBV28 with TRBJ2-5; D tentatively fits TRBD1 or TRBD2 (5 bases each). The CDR3 has 13 amino acids. The germline CDR1 and CDR2 sequences are MDHEN and SYDVKM. Trimming took off 6 bases at V and 1 base at J, with 9 bases between the two ends. The CDR3 DNA is TGTGCCAGCAGGGGGACGAGCCAAGAGACCCAGTACTTC. Its translation is CASRGTSQETQYF. Based on the CDR3 plus reference TRBV28 and TRBJ2-5, the full variable domain is DVKVTQSSRYLVKRTGEKVFLECVQDMDHENMFWYRQDPGLGLRLIYFSYDVKMKEKGDIPEGYSVSREKKERFSLILESASTNQTSMYLCASRGTSQETQYFGPGTRLLVL.

V and J are TRBV28 and TRBJ1-1; D is possibly TRBD1 (6 bases). CDR1 is MDHEN, CDR2 SYDVKM, per germline. This CDR3 spans 12 amino acids. V lost 6 bases and J 9 bases, leaving 14 bases between the germline ends. CDR3 loop: CASSLDSKKAFF. The CDR3 DNA reads TGTGCCAGCAGCCTGGACAGTAAAAAAGCTTTCTTT. Combining the CDR3 with reference TRBV28 and TRBJ1-1 gives the whole variable domain DVKVTQSSRYLVKRTGEKVFLECVQDMDHENMFWYRQDPGLGLRLIYFSYDVKMKEKGDIPEGYSVSREKKERFSLILESASTNQTSMYLCASSLDSKKAFFGQGTRLTVV.

This clone was picked up one time. The J gene is TRBJ1-2, the V gene TRBV28; the D gene is possibly TRBD1 (5 bases). The germline V gene has CDR1 MDHEN and CDR2 SYDVKM. V was clipped by 7 bases and J by 6 bases, with 21 bases between them. The CDR3 extends over 15 amino acids. The CDR3 nucleotides read TGTGCCAGCAAGAGACAGACAGCTGGAAGACATGGCTACACCTTC. This translates into CASKRQTAGRHGYTF.

A few counts support this clone. The V gene is TRBV5-6, the J gene TRBJ2-1; D ambiguous. Germline assignment: CDR1 SGHDT and CDR2 YYEEEE. The CDR3 length is 12 residues. V was shortened by 5 bases and J by 13 bases, with 16 bases between the two germline ends. Here the CDR3 reads CASSSGRVPQFF. CDR3 bases: TGTGCCAGCAGTTCTGGACGGGTCCCACAGTTCTTC.

The chain is built from TRBV5-4 and TRBJ1-2; D might be TRBD1 (6 bases). This CDR3 has 15 amino acids. Trimming pared 4 bases from V and 4 bases from J, leaving 17 bases between. Per the germline V gene, CDR1 is SGHNT and CDR2 is YYREEE (reference sequence). CDR3: CASSLLVGQPYGYTF. Here the CDR3 DNA reads TGTGCCAGCAGCCTCCTCGTCGGACAGCCCTATGGCTACACCTTC.

The V gene is TRBV29-1, the J gene TRBJ1-2; the match to TRBD1 covers 10 bases. The ends lost 7 bases at V and 4 bases at J; junction bases unmatched: 3. CDR1 SQVTM and CDR2 ANQGSEA come from the germline V gene. The CDR3 extends over 12 amino acids. The CDR3, as DNA: TGCAGCGCCGACAGGGGGCCCTATGGCTACACCTTC. Its protein product is CSADRGPYGYTF.

The chain employs TRBV9 and TRBJ1-1; a weak D match, TRBD1 (5 bases). The germline V and J ends were trimmed by 0 bases and 1 base, with 7 bases remaining between them. Looked up from germline, CDR1 is SGDLS and CDR2 is YYNGEE. The CDR3 length is 14 residues. The CDR3 sequence: CASSVDGANTEAFF. DNA for the CDR3: TGTGCCAGCAGCGTAGACGGGGCGAACACTGAAGCTTTCTTT.

The V and J genes are TRBV4-2 and TRBJ1-6; D unresolved. CDR3 length: 16 residues. In germline, CDR1 is LGHNA, CDR2 YNFKEQ. The germline V and J ends were trimmed by 4 bases and 9 bases, with 19 bases remaining between them. Here the CDR3 reads CASSRTRDIGVSPLHF. The CDR3 DNA reads TGTGCCAGCAGCCGAACCCGGGATATTGGAGTTTCACCCCTCCACTTT.

The chain is built from TRBV7-9 and TRBJ1-5; 8 nucleotides match TRBD1. V lost 5 bases and J lost 6; bases outside the gene matches: 6. The V gene's germline CDR1 is SEHNR and CDR2 FQNEAQ (reference sequence). CDR3 length equals 14 residues. The CDR3 DNA reads TGTGCCAGCAGCCCGGAACAGGGGGGTCAGCCCCAGCATTTT. Protein: CASSPEQGGQPQHF.

The J gene is TRBJ1-2, the V gene TRBV4-1; D is possibly TRBD1 (5 bases). CDR3 length: 18 residues. The V gene lost 0 bases and the J gene lost 0 bases, with 17 bases spanning the gap. The germline gives CDR1 MGHRA, CDR2 YSYEKL. Written as DNA, the CDR3 is TGCGCCAGCAGCCAAGATGGGGGTATTACCGAAGCTAACTATGGCTACACCTTC. Its translation: CASSQDGGITEANYGYTF.

The gene calls are TRBV19 and TRBJ2-4; 8 positions match TRBD2. Germline CDR1 and CDR2: LNHDA and SQIVND (reference sequence). This CDR3 spans 16 amino acids. The ends lost 2 bases at V and 7 bases at J; junction bases unmatched: 10. This CDR3 is CASSILAGGVRNIQYF. The CDR3 region has the DNA TGTGCCAGTAGTATATTAGCCGGGGGGGTGCGGAACATTCAGTACTTC.

V and J are TRBV6-2 or TRBV6-3 and TRBJ2-7, with D perhaps TRBD1 (6 bases). The CDR3 spans 18 residues. V shed 2 bases and J shed 0 bases, with 20 bases lying between them. CDR1 is MNHEY and CDR2 is SVGEGT in the germline V gene. CDR3 region: CASSYELGRTESSYEQYF. DNA of the CDR3: TGTGCCAGCAGTTACGAACTGGGACGGACAGAGAGCTCCTACGAGCAGTACTTC.

The J gene is TRBJ1-4, the V gene TRBV28, with D perhaps matching TRBD1 (5 bases). This CDR3 comprises 12 residues. V lost 8 bases to trimming and J lost 4 bases, with 8 bases between them. CDR1 is MDHEN and CDR2 is SYDVKM in the germline V gene. CDR3 amino acids: CASRGGNEKLFF. CDR3 nucleotide sequence: TGTGCCAGCCGGGGGGGTAATGAAAAACTGTTTTTT.

This chain connects TRBV5-1 to TRBJ1-4; D is unresolved. Germline V gives CDR1 SGHRS, CDR2 YFSETQ. V was pared by 0 bases and J by 7 bases, with 7 bases between. This CDR3 contains 13 residues. CDR3 region: CASSLAAFEKLFF. The CDR3 DNA follows: TGCGCCAGCAGCTTGGCTGCCTTTGAAAAACTGTTTTTT.

A single count supports this clone. This rearrangement joins TRBV6-5 to TRBJ1-1; 8 nucleotides match TRBD1. The CDR3 is 16 amino acids. Germline loops: CDR1 MNHEY, CDR2 SVGAGI. Germline trimming cut 2 bases from V and 5 bases from J; bases unmatched to any gene: 10. In nucleotides, the CDR3 is TGTGCCAGCAGTTACGATCCAGGGGGCGGGAATACTGAAGCTTTCTTT. Protein sequence: CASSYDPGGGNTEAFF.

V and J are TRBV19 and TRBJ2-2; TRBD1 matches 9 bases. This CDR3 comprises 17 residues. V was clipped by 10 bases and J by 4 bases; unmatched bases: 16. CDR1 LNHDA and CDR2 SQIVND come from the germline V gene (reference sequence). CDR3 amino acids: CAINRDRVGRGTGELFF. CDR3 bases: TGTGCCATTAACCGGGACAGGGTCGGAAGGGGCACCGGGGAGCTGTTTTTT.

V gene TRBV5-1 combines with J gene TRBJ2-5, with TRBD1 matching 7 bases. V was clipped by 1 base and J by 1 base; unmatched bases: 4. Germline CDR1 SGHRS, CDR2 YFSETQ. This CDR3 is 15 amino acids long. The CDR3 DNA sequence: TGCGCCAGCAGCTTGTCGGGACAGAGCCAAGAGACCCAGTACTTC. Its translation: CASSLSGQSQETQYF. Drawing the rest from reference TRBV5-1 and TRBJ2-5, the complete variable domain is KAGVTQTPRYLIKTRGQQVTLSCSPISGHRSVSWYQQTPGQGLQFLFEYFSETQRNKGNFPGRFSGRQFSNSRSEMNVSTLELGDSALYLCASSLSGQSQETQYFGPGTRLLVL.

This rearrangement joins TRBV10-3 to TRBJ1-2, with D uncertain. Germline V gene data show CDR1 as ENHRY and CDR2 as SYGVKD. Between the trimmed V and J ends, which lost 4 bases and 2 bases, there was a span of 20 bases. This CDR3 comprises 17 residues. Written as DNA, the CDR3 is TGTGCCATCAGTGTAGGTAGGGCTTCGACGGCAAACTATGGCTACACCTTC. Translation: CAISVGRASTANYGYTF.

V usage is TRBV3-1 (or the pseudogene TRBV3-2) and J usage is TRBJ2-1, with a tentative D call TRBD2 (6 bases). V dropped 2 bases and J dropped 7 bases, with 12 bases sitting between them. Germline CDR1 is LGHDT and CDR2 is YNNKEL (reference sequence). This CDR3 has 14 residues. As DNA, the CDR3 is TGTGCCAGCAGCCAAACGAGCGGGTCTAATGAGCAGTTCTTC. This encodes CASSQTSGSNEQFF.

The chain carries TRBV19 and TRBJ1-5; D unresolved. Germline V gene sequence: CDR1 LNHDA, CDR2 SQIVND (reference sequence). The CDR3 is 13 amino acids. The V gene lost 2 bases and the J gene lost 4 bases, with 6 bases spanning the gap. The CDR3 reads CASSILVNQPQHF. The CDR3 region has the DNA TGTGCCAGTAGTATATTGGTTAATCAGCCCCAGCATTTT.

The J gene is TRBJ2-5, the V gene TRBV11-1; perhaps TRBD1 as D (6 bases). CDR1 is SGHAT and CDR2 is FQDESV in the germline V gene (reference sequence). Trimming pared 4 bases from V and 4 bases from J, leaving 7 bases between. The CDR3 is made up of 12 amino acids. The CDR3 sequence is CASSSQGETQYF. CDR3 sequence (DNA): TGTGCCAGCAGCTCACAGGGAGAGACCCAGTACTTC. Based on the CDR3 plus reference TRBV11-1 and TRBJ2-5, the full variable domain is EAEVAQSPRYKITEKSQAVAFWCDPISGHATLYWYRQILGQGPELLVQFQDESVVDDSQLPKDRFSAERLKGVDSTLKIQPAELGDSAMYLCASSSQGETQYFGPGTRLLVL.

This clone is a singleton in its sample. The chain carries TRBV13 and TRBJ2-2; a weak D match, TRBD2 (7 bases). Germline V gene lookup returns CDR1 PRHDT and CDR2 FYEKMQ (reference sequence). The length of the CDR3 is 15 residues. Between the trimmed V and J ends, which lost 8 bases and 4 bases, there was a span of 17 bases. The CDR3 DNA follows: TGTGCCAGCCGTTCGGGGGGCTTGGGCACCGGGGAGCTGTTTTTT. Its protein product is CASRSGGLGTGELFF. The full variable domain, completed using reference TRBV13 and TRBJ2-2, is AAGVIQSPRHLIKEKRETATLKCYPIPRHDTVYWYQQGPGQDPQFLISFYEKMQSDKGSIPDRFSAQQFSDYHSELNMSSLELGDSALYFCASRSGGLGTGELFFGEGSRLTVL.